Listed here are 32 T cell receptor beta chains from one sample, sequenced in a study of T cells in Graves' hyperthyroidism and ophthalmopathy. Amplified regions were TCR beta CDR3 sequences from RNA transcripts. Carried out on the TCR CDR3, a first-round RT-PCR used the HTBI primer set. TCRdb reanalysed the multiplex PCR reads using MiXCR and keeps one entry per CDR3 protein. The profile shows under 700,000 distinct CDR3 sequences, more than 45% of them singletons. The sequenced sample consisted of peripheral blood or thyroid tissue (not recorded which). These receptor sequences come from a woman aged 18-29 years with Graves' hyperthyroidism.

On this clonotype: One junction end disagrees with the germline gene, perhaps due to a read error. The J gene is TRBJ1-1, the V gene TRBV7-2; no firm D call. CDR1 is SGHTA, CDR2 FQGNSA, per germline. The CDR3 has 13 amino acids. The CDR3 here is CASSQSGNGEAFF. The CDR3 DNA reads TGCGCCAGCAGCCAAAGTGGAAACGGTGAAGCTTTCTTT. The full variable domain, its missing parts supplied by reference TRBV7-2 and TRBJ1-1, is GAGVSQSPSNKVTEKGKDVELRCDPISGHTALYWYRQSLGQGLEFLIYFQGNSAPDKSGLPSDRFSAERTGGSVSTLTIQRTQQEDSAVYLCASSQSGNGEAFFGQGTRLTVV.

The chain combines TRBV7-9 with TRBJ1-1; D is unclear. The germline V gene has CDR1 SEHNR and CDR2 FQNEAQ (reference sequence). Trimming took off 1 base at V and 4 bases at J, with 10 bases between the two ends. This CDR3 has 14 residues. The CDR3 coding sequence is TGTGCCAGCAGCTTAGTCCACCCGGGCACTGAAGCTTTCTTT. The encoded protein is CASSLVHPGTEAFF. Complete variable domain (other parts from reference TRBV7-9 and TRBJ1-1): DTGVSQNPRHKITKRGQNVTFRCDPISEHNRLYWYRQTLGQGPEFLTYFQNEAQLEKSRLLSDRFSAERPKGSFSTLEIQRTEQGDSAMYLCASSLVHPGTEAFFGQGTRLTVV.

V and J are TRBV7-6 and TRBJ1-1, with TRBD1 as a possible D gene (5 bases). This CDR3 spans 11 amino acids. V was cut by 10 bases and J by 12 bases, with 18 bases left in between. Germline assignment: CDR1 SGHVS and CDR2 FNYEAQ. DNA of the CDR3: TGTGCCATCAGTGGGCAGGGCAAACCTTTCTTT. Amino acids: CAISGQGKPFF.

V usage is TRBV7-9 and J usage is TRBJ1-4, with 7 bases that match TRBD1. Per the germline V gene, CDR1 is SEHNR and CDR2 is FQNEAQ (reference sequence). The CDR3 is 13 amino acids. The J segment lost 8 bases and the V segment lost 5 bases, leaving 5 bases of the junction unmatched. The CDR3 loop reads CASSRQGYEKLFF. The CDR3 DNA follows: TGTGCCAGCAGCCGACAGGGTTACGAAAAACTGTTTTTT. Full variable domain (remainder filled in from reference TRBV7-9 and TRBJ1-4): DTGVSQNPRHKITKRGQNVTFRCDPISEHNRLYWYRQTLGQGPEFLTYFQNEAQLEKSRLLSDRFSAERPKGSFSTLEIQRTEQGDSAMYLCASSRQGYEKLFFGSGTQLSVL.

V is TRBV25-1 and J is TRBJ1-2; 9 bases agree with TRBD1. CDR1 and CDR2 (germline): MGHDK, SYGVNS. V lost 6 bases to trimming and J lost 6 bases; unmatched junction nucleotides: 5. CDR3 size: 13 residues. CDR3 residues: CASSENRGHGYTF. The CDR3 DNA reads as TGTGCCAGCAGCGAGAACAGGGGGCATGGCTACACCTTC.

This clonotype was observed many times. The chain couples TRBV5-5 to TRBJ2-5, with D uncertain. Germline-derived CDR1 and CDR2 are SGHKS and YYEKEE (reference sequence). The CDR3 has 12 residues. Trimming cost V 0 bases and J 5 bases, with 5 bases left between them. CDR3 protein: CASSLAIETQYF. CDR3 DNA: TGTGCCAGCAGCTTGGCCATTGAGACCCAGTACTTC.

This rearrangement joins TRBV29-1 to TRBJ1-2, with 9 bases identical to TRBD1. CDR3 length equals 12 residues. The ends lost 7 bases at V and 4 bases at J; junction bases unmatched: 4. CDR1 and CDR2 from the germline V gene are SQVTM and ANQGSEA. The CDR3 sequence: CSADRGLYGYTF. The CDR3 region has the DNA TGCAGCGCGGACAGGGGCCTCTATGGCTACACCTTC.

This clonotype has just one count. The chain combines TRBV25-1 with TRBJ1-1, with 9 bases fitting TRBD1. The CDR3 runs 16 residues. The ends lost 10 bases at V and 1 base at J; junction bases unmatched: 13. CDR1 and CDR2 from the germline V gene are MGHDK and SYGVNS. DNA for the CDR3: TGTGCCATTAAACCCGGGACAGGGCTCTCGAACACTGAAGCTTTCTTT. Its translation is CAIKPGTGLSNTEAFF.

This clonotype was counted a few times. The chain couples TRBV7-3 to TRBJ2-2, with 13 bases aligning to TRBD2. The germline CDR1 and CDR2 sequences are SGHTA and FQGTGA. J lost 0 bases, V lost 5 bases, and 3 bases had no gene match. CDR3 length equals 17 residues. The CDR3 is CASSLLAGGTNTGELFF. CDR3 DNA sequence: TGTGCCAGCAGCCTACTAGCGGGAGGGACGAACACCGGGGAGCTGTTTTTT. The full variable domain, rest sourced from reference TRBV7-3 and TRBJ2-2, is GAGVSQTPSNKVTEKGKYVELRCDPISGHTALYWYRQSLGQGPEFLIYFQGTGAADDSGLPNDRFFAVRPEGSVSTLKIQRTERGDSAVYLCASSLLAGGTNTGELFFGEGSRLTVL.

The V and J genes are TRBV9 and TRBJ2-7; D gene ambiguous. The CDR3 is 14 residues long. The V end was cut by 0 bases, the J end by 6 bases, with 13 bases between. Germline CDR1 is SGDLS and CDR2 is YYNGEE. In nucleotides, the CDR3 is TGTGCCAGCAGCGTAGGTCTATCCTCTTCCGAGCAGTACTTC. It yields the protein CASSVGLSSSEQYF.

This clonotype was counted a single time. The V gene is TRBV24-1, the J gene TRBJ1-2, with 7 nucleotides matching TRBD1. V lost 4 bases and J lost 4; bases outside the gene matches: 5. The germline V gene has CDR1 KGHDR and CDR2 SFDVKD. This CDR3 contains 14 residues. In DNA form, the CDR3 reads TGTGCCACCAGTGACGACAGGGAGGGCTATGGCTACACCTTC. Residues: CATSDDREGYGYTF.

V and J are TRBV20-1 and TRBJ1-4, with D uncertain. The V and J ends lost 0 bases and 7 bases respectively, with 12 bases between them. In germline, CDR1 is DFQATT, CDR2 SNEGSKA (reference sequence). The CDR3 sequence is 14 residues long. As DNA, the CDR3 is TGCAGTGCTAGAGACGCAGGCGGGAGTGAAAAACTGTTTTTT. Its translation: CSARDAGGSEKLFF.

This clonotype has a handful of counts. The chain joins TRBV11-2 to TRBJ1-2; no definite D call. The CDR3 extends over 13 amino acids. The germline V and J ends were trimmed by 1 base and 4 bases, with 7 bases remaining between them. Germline CDR1 is SGHAT and CDR2 is FQNNGV. The CDR3 region is CASSLASAYGYTF. CDR3 bases: TGTGCCAGCAGCTTAGCCAGTGCCTATGGCTACACCTTC.

V and J are TRBV7-9 and TRBJ1-2; the match to TRBD1 covers 8 bases. This CDR3 is built from 14 residues. The germline V gene has CDR1 SEHNR and CDR2 FQNEAQ (reference sequence). The ends lost 5 bases at V and 6 bases at J; junction bases unmatched: 8. CDR3 sequence: CASSPQGQGHGYTF. The CDR3 coding sequence is TGTGCCAGCAGCCCCCAAGGACAGGGCCATGGCTACACCTTC.

The rearrangement uses TRBV20-1 and TRBJ2-7, with D perhaps matching TRBD2 (5 bases). The CDR3 covers 12 residues. CDR1 is DFQATT and CDR2 is SNEGSKA in the germline V gene (reference sequence). V was trimmed by 6 bases and J by 7 bases, leaving 16 bases between them. CDR3 bases: TGCAGTGCACCGTTTAGCGTTAATGAGCAGTACTTC. Protein: CSAPFSVNEQYF.

This clonotype occurred many times. The V gene is TRBV2, the J gene TRBJ1-4; D ambiguous. CDR3 length equals 12 residues. Deletions cut 3 bases from V and 8 bases from J, with 7 bases between. Germline V CDR1 and CDR2: SNHLY, FYNNEI. The CDR3 loop reads CASSDRGEKLFF. DNA for the CDR3: TGTGCCAGCAGTGATCGGGGAGAAAAACTGTTTTTT.

Points on this clonotype: Compared with germline, one end of the junction differs, possibly owing to a read error. The chain employs TRBV10-3 and TRBJ2-7, with 9 positions matching TRBD1. The CDR3 is 15 residues long. CDR1 is ENHRY, CDR2 SYGVKD, per germline. CDR3 amino acids: CASSEVGTGPYEQYF. The CDR3, as DNA: TGTGCCAGCAGTGAAGTAGGGACAGGGCCTTACGAGCAGTACTTC.

This clonotype is a singleton in its sample. The chain joins TRBV7-2 to TRBJ2-7; D is unresolved. The CDR3 runs to 14 residues. CDR1 and CDR2 (germline): SGHTA, FQGNSA. The V gene lost 3 bases and the J gene lost 2 bases, with 11 bases spanning the gap. The CDR3 protein is CASSLRDIAYEQYF. CDR3 bases: TGTGCCAGCAGCTTGCGAGACATTGCCTACGAGCAGTACTTC.

This clonotype was detected a few times. V gene TRBV20-1 combines with J gene TRBJ2-7; D is ambiguous. CDR1 and CDR2 (germline): DFQATT, SNEGSKA (reference sequence). With 0 bases removed from V and 1 base from J, the gap between germline ends came to 7 bases. There are 13 residues in the CDR3. This chain's CDR3 is CSARDQRSYEQYF. The DNA of the CDR3 is TGCAGTGCTAGAGATCAACGGTCCTACGAGCAGTACTTC.

The chain combines TRBV7-9 with TRBJ1-2; 7 bases fit TRBD1. This CDR3 spans 14 amino acids. After removal of 5 bases from V and 8 bases from J, the junction contained 11 bases not matched to a gene. CDR1 and CDR2 from the germline V gene are SEHNR and FQNEAQ (reference sequence). CDR3 DNA: TGTGCCAGCAGCCCGATTATACAGGGGCACGGCTACACCTTC. Its protein product is CASSPIIQGHGYTF.

This chain uses TRBV11-2 with TRBJ1-4; 10 bases are a match to TRBD1. There are 15 residues in the CDR3. Germline CDR1 reads SGHAT; CDR2 reads FQNNGV. The V gene end was trimmed by 8 bases and the J gene end by 8 bases; junction bases not matched to a gene: 11. The CDR3: CASRGRQGAQEKLFF. The CDR3 DNA reads as TGTGCCAGCCGCGGCCGACAGGGGGCTCAGGAAAAACTGTTTTTT.

This clonotype was seen more than once but under ten times. This sequence joins TRBV2 and TRBJ2-5; TRBD1 or TRBD2 may be the D gene (5 bases each). V lost 5 bases, J lost 5 bases, and 15 bases lay in between. The CDR3 spans 14 residues. Germline V CDR1 and CDR2: SNHLY, FYNNEI. In DNA form, the CDR3 reads TGTGCCAGCAGTCCGCAGGGAGAGGGCGAGACCCAGTACTTC. This gives the protein CASSPQGEGETQYF.

V gene TRBV25-1 combines with J gene TRBJ2-2; D remains ambiguous. The V end was cut by 6 bases, the J end by 1 base, with 9 bases between. The V gene's germline CDR1 is MGHDK and CDR2 SYGVNS. The CDR3 is made up of 14 amino acids. The CDR3 region has the DNA TGTGCCAGCAGCTTCGGCAGGAACACCGGGGAGCTGTTTTTT. Translated, it gives CASSFGRNTGELFF.

This clonotype was recorded at least ten times. This chain joins TRBV2 and TRBJ1-1, with D unresolved. Trimming left V 0 bases short and J 5 bases short, with 7 bases between. The CDR3 has 13 residues. From germline, CDR1 is SNHLY and CDR2 FYNNEI. The CDR3 reads CASSEAPRTEAFF. Written as DNA, the CDR3 is TGTGCCAGCAGTGAAGCCCCCCGGACTGAAGCTTTCTTT.

The V and J genes are TRBV7-3 and TRBJ1-5; the D gene is possibly TRBD1 (6 bases). Per germline, CDR1 SGHTA and CDR2 FQGTGA. The CDR3 is made up of 14 amino acids. V lost 5 bases, J lost 4 bases, and 12 bases lay in between. CDR3 DNA: TGTGCCAGCAGCCAGTTTACAGGGAATCAGCCCCAGCATTTT. The encoded protein is CASSQFTGNQPQHF.

The rearrangement joins TRBV7-3 to TRBJ2-7; no firm D call. Per the germline V gene, CDR1 is SGHTA and CDR2 is FQGTGA. The CDR3 length is 11 residues. The CDR3, as DNA: TGTGTTAGCAGTTTTTCCTTTCGGCAGTACTTC. It codes for CVSSFSFRQYF.

This clonotype was observed at least ten times. The gene calls are TRBV7-3 and TRBJ2-7; 8 positions agree with TRBD2. Unmatched junction bases numbered 9, after V lost 5 bases and J lost 6 bases. The length of the CDR3 is 14 residues. The V gene's germline CDR1 is SGHTA and CDR2 FQGTGA. The CDR3 region has the DNA TGTGCCAGCAGCCTGCTAGCGGGTGACATCGAGCAGTACTTC. Translating gives CASSLLAGDIEQYF.

The genes are TRBV6-5 and TRBJ2-7; D uncertain. The V end lost 0 bases, the J end lost 3 bases, and 12 bases lay between the germline ends. This CDR3 is built from 15 residues. CDR1 MNHEY and CDR2 SVGAGI come from the germline V gene. CDR3 bases: TGTGCCAGCAGTTACTCGAACTACGGACGCTACGAGCAGTACTTC. Protein product: CASSYSNYGRYEQYF.

The chain links TRBV2 to TRBJ2-7; 9 positions agree with TRBD2. The V segment lost 7 bases and the J segment 4 bases; nucleotides outside the gene matches: 5. This CDR3 is built from 13 residues. CDR1 is SNHLY and CDR2 is FYNNEI in the germline V gene. The CDR3 region has the DNA TGTGCCAGCACCAGACTAGCGGTGTACGAGCAGTACTTC. Translation: CASTRLAVYEQYF.

This clonotype was counted many times. This chain joins TRBV29-1 and TRBJ2-5; 8 bases agree with TRBD1. V was pared by 2 bases and J by 5 bases, with 7 bases of the junction left unmatched. The CDR3 totals 14 residues. Germline V lookup: CDR1 SQVTM, CDR2 ANQGSEA. In DNA form, the CDR3 reads TGCAGCGTTGAATCGGTTGGACAGGGCGAGACCCAGTACTTC. Translated: CSVESVGQGETQYF.

V is TRBV12-3 or TRBV12-4 and J is TRBJ1-5; the D gene is possibly TRBD1 (6 bases). This CDR3 contains 14 residues. The V end lost 6 bases, the J end lost 12 bases, and 21 bases lay between the germline ends. The CDR3 DNA is TGTGCCAGCAGCACAGCTGGGGGGGCGCTGGTCCAGCATTTT. This codes for CASSTAGGALVQHF.

The sample holds many counts of this clonotype. This sequence joins TRBV7-2 and TRBJ2-7; 8 nucleotides agree with TRBD2. The CDR3 runs to 15 residues. Per the germline V gene, CDR1 is SGHTA and CDR2 is FQGNSA. J gave up 2 bases and V 5 bases, and 8 bases lay outside the gene matches. CDR3 sequence reads: CASSVTSEGTYEQYF. CDR3 nucleotide sequence: TGTGCCAGCAGCGTGACTAGCGAGGGGACCTACGAGCAGTACTTC.